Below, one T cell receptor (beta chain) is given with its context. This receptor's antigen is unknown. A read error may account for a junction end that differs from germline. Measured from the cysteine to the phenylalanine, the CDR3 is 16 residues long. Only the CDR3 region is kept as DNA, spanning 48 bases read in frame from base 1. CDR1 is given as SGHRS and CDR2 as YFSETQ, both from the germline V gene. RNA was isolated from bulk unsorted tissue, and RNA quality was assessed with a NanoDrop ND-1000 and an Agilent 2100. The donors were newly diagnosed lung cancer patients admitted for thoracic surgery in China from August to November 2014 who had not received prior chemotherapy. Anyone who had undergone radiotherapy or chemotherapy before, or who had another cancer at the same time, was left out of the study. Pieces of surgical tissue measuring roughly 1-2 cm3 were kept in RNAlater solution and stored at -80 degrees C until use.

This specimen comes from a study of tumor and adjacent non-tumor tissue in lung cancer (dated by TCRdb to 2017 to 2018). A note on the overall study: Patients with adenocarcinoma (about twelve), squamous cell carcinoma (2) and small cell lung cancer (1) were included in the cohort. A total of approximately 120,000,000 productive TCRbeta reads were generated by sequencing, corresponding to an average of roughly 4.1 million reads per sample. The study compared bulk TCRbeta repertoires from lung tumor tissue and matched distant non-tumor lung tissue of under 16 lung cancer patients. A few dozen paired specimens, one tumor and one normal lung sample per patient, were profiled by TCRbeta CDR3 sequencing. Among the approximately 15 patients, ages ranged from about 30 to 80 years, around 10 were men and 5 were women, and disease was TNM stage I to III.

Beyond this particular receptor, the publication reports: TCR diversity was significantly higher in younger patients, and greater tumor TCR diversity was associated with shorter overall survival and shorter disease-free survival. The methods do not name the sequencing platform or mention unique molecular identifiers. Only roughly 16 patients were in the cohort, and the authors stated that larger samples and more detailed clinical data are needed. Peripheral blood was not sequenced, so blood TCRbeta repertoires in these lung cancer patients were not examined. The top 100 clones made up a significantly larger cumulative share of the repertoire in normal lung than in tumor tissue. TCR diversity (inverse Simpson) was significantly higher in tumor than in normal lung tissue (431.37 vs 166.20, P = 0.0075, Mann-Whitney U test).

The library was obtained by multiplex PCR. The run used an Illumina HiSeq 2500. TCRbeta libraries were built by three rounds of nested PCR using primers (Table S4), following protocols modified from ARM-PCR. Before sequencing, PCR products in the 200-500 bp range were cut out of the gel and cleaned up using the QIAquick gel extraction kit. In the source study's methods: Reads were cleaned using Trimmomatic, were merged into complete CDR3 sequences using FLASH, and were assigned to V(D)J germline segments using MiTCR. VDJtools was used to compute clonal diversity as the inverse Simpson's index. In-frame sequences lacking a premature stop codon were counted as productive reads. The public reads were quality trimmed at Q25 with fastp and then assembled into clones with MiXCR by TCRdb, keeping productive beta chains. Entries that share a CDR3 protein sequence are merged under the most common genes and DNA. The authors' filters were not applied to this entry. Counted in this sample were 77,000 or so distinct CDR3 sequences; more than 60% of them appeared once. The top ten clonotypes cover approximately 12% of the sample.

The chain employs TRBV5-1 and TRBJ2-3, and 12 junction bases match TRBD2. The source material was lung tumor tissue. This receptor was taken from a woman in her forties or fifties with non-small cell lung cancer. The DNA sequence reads TGCGCTAGCAGCTCGGGACTAGCGGGCGGCACAGATATGCAGTATTTT. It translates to CASSSGLAGGTDMQYF.